What follows are 20 T cell receptor beta chains derived from one specimen sequenced in a study of STAT5B mutations in CD4+ large granular lymphocyte leukemia. Profiling relied on immunoSEQ multiplex PCR, and the TCRdb table lists in-frame clones only, not all of them. The sample consists of under 35,000 clones, roughly three quarters of them appearing once. Sequences were obtained from CD4+ T cells from blood buffy coats. These receptors all come from a human donor in good health.

The chain couples TRBV28 to TRBJ2-5, with D perhaps assigned TRBD1 or TRBD2 (6 bases each). The V gene's germline CDR1 is MDHEN and CDR2 SYDVKM. V lost 2 bases and J lost 4, with 11 bases in between. The CDR3 covers 14 residues. DNA of the CDR3: TGTGCCAGCAGTTTAGGGGGGCGCGGAGAGACCCAGTACTTC. Translated, it gives CASSLGGRGETQYF.

This sequence joins TRBV4-3 and TRBJ2-3, with D possibly TRBD1 on 6 matching bases. Germline V lookup: CDR1 LGHNA, CDR2 YSLEER. The CDR3 consists of 17 residues. V shed 0 bases and J shed 6 bases, with 19 bases lying between them. In DNA, the CDR3 is TGCGCCAGCAGCCAAGATTATTCAGGGGACCCCCGGGATACGCAGTATTTT. It is translated as CASSQDYSGDPRDTQYF.

The chain recombines TRBV5-1 with TRBJ1-4; maybe TRBD1 (5 bases). The germline gives CDR1 SGHRS, CDR2 YFSETQ. This CDR3 is built from 16 residues. Trimming took 7 bases from V and 7 from J, leaving 23 bases between them. This CDR3 is CASSLTLGTSREKLFF. CDR3 sequence (DNA): TGCGCCAGCTCCCTTACTCTCGGGACCTCACGTGAAAAACTGTTTTTT.

This clone was counted only a few times. The J gene is TRBJ1-6, the V gene TRBV7-8, with D perhaps matching TRBD1 (5 bases). In germline, CDR1 is SGHVS, CDR2 FQNEAQ. There are 15 residues in the CDR3. V lost 1 base to trimming and J lost 9 bases, with 13 bases between them. Here the CDR3 DNA reads TGTGCCAGCAGCTTAGTGGCGGGGGAGGCTTCACCCCTCCACTTT. Protein product: CASSLVAGEASPLHF.

The V and J genes are TRBV2 and TRBJ2-6, with 12 bases lining up with TRBD1. This CDR3 is built from 18 residues. The germline V gene encodes CDR1 SNHLY and CDR2 FYNNEI. The V and J ends lost 4 bases and 6 bases, in that order; junction bases with no gene match: 10. As DNA, the CDR3 is TGTGCCAGCAGTGCGACCGGGACAGGGGGCCTCTTGGCCAACGTCCTGACTTTC. It is translated as CASSATGTGGLLANVLTF.

This chain uses TRBV7-2 with TRBJ1-1; perhaps TRBD1 as D (5 bases). There are 14 residues in the CDR3. V lost 0 bases, J lost 3 bases, and 8 bases lay in between. Germline assignment: CDR1 SGHTA and CDR2 FQGNSA. CDR3 DNA: TGTGCCAGCAGCTTAGCGTTCAGGGACACTGAAGCTTTCTTT. It codes for CASSLAFRDTEAFF.

V usage is TRBV5-4 and J usage is TRBJ1-2, with no clear D. The CDR3 loop spans 13 amino acids. Per the germline V gene, CDR1 is SGHNT and CDR2 is YYREEE (reference sequence). V lost 0 bases and J lost 3, with 6 bases in between. CDR3 DNA sequence: TGTGCCAGCAGCTTGGGGGCCGACTATGGCTACACCTTC. Translation: CASSLGADYGYTF.

This clone came up a few times. V and J are TRBV19 and TRBJ2-7; TRBD1 aligns across 9 bases. Per the germline V gene, CDR1 is LNHDA and CDR2 is SQIVND (reference sequence). Trimming removed 8 bases from V and 2 bases from J; junction bases left unmatched: 7. This CDR3 has 14 residues. The chain's CDR3 is CASQRTGAAYEQYF. DNA for the CDR3: TGTGCCAGTCAAAGGACAGGGGCGGCCTACGAGCAGTACTTC.

This clone was counted once. The rearrangement links TRBV5-1 to TRBJ2-7; D may be TRBD1 (5 bases). V lost 4 bases, J lost 2 bases, and 16 bases lay in between. The CDR3 has 15 residues. Germline lookup yields CDR1 SGHRS and CDR2 YFSETQ. DNA of the CDR3: TGCGCCAGCAGCCGTACGACAGTCCTTGCCTACGAGCAGTACTTC. Amino acids: CASSRTTVLAYEQYF.

This clone was picked up one time. CDR3 coding DNA: TGTGCCAGCAGCTTAACGACAGGGGAAAAGGAAAAACTGTTTTTT. Translating gives CASSLTTGEKEKLFF. The rearrangement links TRBV5-4 to TRBJ1-4, with TRBD1 identical over 8 bases. CDR3 length: 15 amino acids. Germline V CDR1 and CDR2: SGHNT, YYREEE (reference sequence). V was clipped by 2 bases and J by 8 bases; unmatched bases: 8.

The chain carries TRBV6-6 and TRBJ1-2; D is perhaps TRBD1 (6 bases). This CDR3 spans 13 amino acids. The germline V gene encodes CDR1 MNHNY and CDR2 SVGAGI (reference sequence). Trimming removed 6 bases at V and 4 bases at J, with 12 bases between. CDR3 region: CASSPGQSYGYTF. Written as DNA, the CDR3 is TGTGCCAGCAGCCCCGGACAGAGCTATGGCTACACCTTC.

This clone appeared a few times. The rearrangement joins TRBV6-4 to TRBJ1-2, with TRBD1 as a possible D gene (5 bases). In germline, CDR1 is MRHNA, CDR2 SNTAGT. V was clipped by 6 bases and J by 7 bases, with 15 bases between them. This CDR3 spans 13 amino acids. For the CDR3, the DNA is TGTGCCAGCAGAGATGGACTAAGGGGTGGCTACACCTTC. This sequence encodes CASRDGLRGGYTF.

V and J are TRBV18 and TRBJ1-4; weak D call: TRBD1 (6 bases). Germline CDR1 and CDR2: KGHSH and LQKENI. The CDR3 covers 17 residues. The V gene lost 3 bases and the J gene lost 8 bases, with 22 bases spanning the gap. CDR3 sequence: CASSPGTHGGRGEKLFF. The DNA of the CDR3 is TGTGCCAGCTCACCGGGGACCCACGGGGGCCGCGGAGAAAAACTGTTTTTT.

V gene TRBV5-1 combines with J gene TRBJ2-1; 8 bases map to TRBD1. Trimming at V came to 3 bases and at J to 6 bases, leaving 5 bases not matched to a gene. The CDR3 has 14 amino acids. Per the germline V gene, CDR1 is SGHRS and CDR2 is YFSETQ. CDR3 protein: CASSSTGVGNEQFF. CDR3 DNA sequence: TGCGCCAGCAGCTCGACAGGGGTGGGCAATGAGCAGTTCTTC.

This chain uses TRBV28 with TRBJ1-2, with TRBD1 matching 9 bases. This CDR3 is built from 12 residues. CDR1 and CDR2 (germline): MDHEN, SYDVKM. V trimming: 6 bases; J trimming: 8 bases; junction bases outside the gene matches: 4. This CDR3 reads CASSGTGSGYTF. CDR3 sequence (DNA): TGTGCCAGCAGCGGGACAGGGAGCGGCTACACCTTC.

The gene calls are TRBV5-5 and TRBJ1-4, with a possible D match to TRBD1 (6 bases). The germline gives CDR1 SGHKS, CDR2 YYEKEE (reference sequence). Trimming removed 6 bases at V and 6 bases at J, with 18 bases between. CDR3 length: 15 amino acids. In DNA form, the CDR3 reads TGTGCCAGCACCTTAGGGAGGACAGTTTATGAAAAACTGTTTTTT. It translates to CASTLGRTVYEKLFF.

V and J are TRBV28 and TRBJ2-7, with 8 positions matching TRBD1. The V gene end was trimmed by 5 bases and the J gene end by 7 bases; junction bases not matched to a gene: 16. CDR3 length: 16 residues. Germline CDR1 reads MDHEN; CDR2 reads SYDVKM. CDR3 bases: TGTGCCAGCAGTACGCGGACAGGGACCCCTTGGGGTGAGCAGTACTTC. This codes for CASSTRTGTPWGEQYF.

V gene TRBV10-3 combines with J gene TRBJ2-5; 9 bases match TRBD1. The germline V gene has CDR1 ENHRY and CDR2 SYGVKD. J gave up 5 bases and V 3 bases, and 10 bases lay outside the gene matches. This CDR3 comprises 16 residues. The CDR3 nucleotides read TGTGCCATCAGTGAAAGGAAGGACAGGGGTGGCGAGACCCAGTACTTC. Its protein is CAISERKDRGGETQYF.

The rearrangement links TRBV5-1 to TRBJ1-6; 9 bases map to TRBD1. Germline V gene lookup returns CDR1 SGHRS and CDR2 YFSETQ. The CDR3 sequence is 15 residues long. The J segment lost 7 bases and the V segment lost 1 base, leaving 3 bases of the junction unmatched. In nucleotides, the CDR3 is TGCGCCAGCAGCTTGACAGGGGGCGGAAATTCACCCCTCCACTTT. As protein: CASSLTGGGNSPLHF.

The chain uses TRBV19 and TRBJ2-3; tentatively, D is TRBD1 or TRBD2 (6 bases each). CDR3 length: 15 residues. CDR1 is LNHDA and CDR2 is SQIVND in the germline V gene (reference sequence). The V gene lost 2 bases and the J gene lost 3 bases, with 12 bases spanning the gap. Here the CDR3 reads CASSIKPGATDTQYF. The CDR3 DNA follows: TGTGCCAGTAGTATAAAGCCGGGGGCGACAGATACGCAGTATTTT.